This T cell receptor (beta chain) was profiled in a study of Graves' ophthalmopathy and Graves' hyperthyroidism. The authors amplified TCR beta CDR3 regions from RNA transcripts. HTBI primers were used in a first-round RT-PCR, which preceded a second-round multiplex PCR. TCRdb passed the multiplex PCR reads through MiXCR, listing each CDR3 protein once. The table has about 550,000 distinct CDR3 sequences, under 45% seen once. This clonotype has just a few counts. Diagnostic conclusions were grounded in clinical symptoms, serum thyroxine, TRAb, thyroid ultrasound and orbital computed tomography. J was trimmed by 3 bases and V by 8 bases; bases with no gene match: 9. CDR1 and CDR2 from the germline V gene are MNHEY and SMNVEV (reference sequence). The CDR3 loop spans 15 amino acids.

The sequence was obtained from an adult man with Graves' hyperthyroidism. Sample: peripheral blood or thyroid tissue (not recorded which). The chain recombines TRBV27 with TRBJ1-4; 7 positions agree with TRBD1. As DNA, the CDR3 is TGTGCCAGCGGCTTTAGGGGGCAAGCTAATGAAAAACTGTTTTTT. Residues: CASGFRGQANEKLFF.